This T cell receptor beta chain came from a study of PD-L1 blockade in urothelial cancer (dated by TCRdb to 2017 to 2019). Some background on the complete study: Every patient began therapy in about 2014 and was given atezolizumab 1,200 mg intravenously every 3 weeks. Pretreatment blood TCR-seq was available for 30 or so patients, at least one posttreatment blood collection was obtained for about 24 patients, and tumor TCR-seq was available for about 24 patients. About nine tenths of the roughly 29 patients were males with bladder-origin urothelial cancer, and about 65% of the 29 reported a prior smoking history. Durable clinical benefit was achieved by nine patients and was not achieved by 20 patients. Somatic, immune and clinical correlates of response to PD-L1 blockade with atezolizumab in urothelial cancer were the focus of an exploratory multi-omic analysis. In the same patients, whole exome sequencing and RNA sequencing of pretreatment tumors were performed in addition to TCR sequencing. An ECOG performance status of 0 or 1 was recorded for the patients, and 0 to 3 prior chemotherapy regimens had been received by the patients. Blood samples were analyzed 3 weeks after the start of treatment (second dose) and 6 weeks after the start of treatment. A median of approximately 140,000 T cells and just over 80,000 unique TCRs was obtained from blood samples, and a median clonality of approximately 0.08 was observed. Durable clinical benefit meant progression-free survival longer than 6 months, and TCR features were also tested against progression-free and overall survival. Pretreatment tumor samples, along with matched peripheral blood collected serially before and after atezolizumab treatment, underwent TCR sequencing.

From V the trimming removes 2 bases and from J it removes 3 bases, while the gene matches leave 4 bases of the junction unaccounted for. CDR1 and CDR2, per the germline V gene, are SGDLS and YYNGEE. Measured from the cysteine to the phenylalanine, the CDR3 is 15 residues long. The sequence is cut down to CDR3 DNA, 45 bases in frame from base 1. Synthetic TCR analog templates were spiked into each PCR so that absolute template abundance could be estimated from read counts. Using the immunoSEQ assay, TCRbeta CDR3 regions were amplified from genomic DNA with bias-controlled V and J gene primers. Rearranged TCRbeta segments were sequenced at approximately 20X coverage. The source study handled its data this way. Sequencing errors were corrected by clustering and CDR3s were annotated against IMGT to assign V, D and J genes. Only productive TCRbeta rearrangements were used in downstream analyses, excluding out-of-frame or stop-codon sequences. Clonality was calculated as one minus the Shannon entropy normalized by the log of the number of unique productive sequences. Clones differing between time points or between blood and tumor were identified using Fisher's exact test with Benjamini-Hochberg correction, with an adjusted p below 0.01 applied as the threshold. Drawn from immuneACCESS, this table holds only the in-frame rearrangements with V and J called that TCRdb kept. Clones are partly lost; checked studies trace under half to an unresolved V gene and leave the rest unexplained. V and J calls and clone size follow that table, whereas D and trimming were derived from the DNA. This sample holds around 45,000 clones; about 84% were observed only once. The top ten constitute 15% to 20% of the sample.

Taken with the paper, the label for time point translates to: pretreatment peripheral blood. The cohort included 25 to 30 patients with locally advanced or metastatic urothelial carcinoma who were treated at Memorial Sloan Kettering on a trial protocol. Peripheral blood mononuclear cells were collected pretreatment and during treatment, with between 1 and 8 total time points obtained per patient. The Qiagen DNeasy Blood extraction kit was used to purify genomic DNA from total PBMCs and from tumor samples. PBMCs were collected pretreatment and during treatment, and were isolated and stored as previously described. This clone was found a few times. The antigen it recognizes is unknown. No base quality information exists; no much larger clone differs at one position. The paper as a whole reports these results and caveats: Greater expansion of tumor-associated TCR clones in peripheral blood 3 weeks after the start of treatment was observed in patients with durable benefit (n ≈ 22, p = 0.022). Improved progression-free and overall survival was found to be associated with pretreatment peripheral blood TCR clonality below the median. Because of the small sample size (n ≈ 30) and the many exploratory analyses performed, the results are intended to be regarded as hypothesis-generating.

The material was PBMCs, obtained around atezolizumab (anti-PD-L1) treatment. The chain uses TRBV9 and TRBJ1-3; 8 of the junction bases match TRBD1. The clonotype originates from a man aged 55-75 years with urothelial cancer. The DNA sequence follows: TGTGCCAGCAGCGTCGGACAGGGAGGTGGAAACACCATATATTTT. The translation is CASSVGQGGGNTIYF.